The text below deals with one T cell receptor beta chain. The antigen is unknown. The sample is drawn from a study of blood T cells in healthy people across ages. Study outcomes and limitations: The study regarded diversity estimates from one million T cells as underestimates. As age increased, TCR beta diversity per million T cells fell in a roughly linear fashion. For the donors, CMV status was unknown and possibly confounded expanded clonotype changes. Both higher diversity and more naive CD4+ cells marked long-lived donors when set against aged donors.

The authors ran a second PCR of roughly 6 to 12 cycles using a sample-barcoded 5' primer and a J-beta primer mix. TCRdb re-called the 5' RACE reads through MiXCR, storing one row per CDR3 protein. This table has roughly 900,000 distinct CDR3 sequences, roughly 26% appearing once. Sequenced input: blood. This sequence originates from a woman aged 80 or over in good health.

The CDR3, as DNA: TGTGCCAGCAGTGTCGGCAGGGGGCTTTACGAGCAGTACTTC. Amino acids: CASSVGRGLYEQYF. The chain uses TRBV7-2 and TRBJ2-7; 8 positions agree with TRBD1. Unmatched junction bases numbered 8, after V lost 6 bases and J lost 4 bases. The length of the CDR3 is 14 residues. Germline CDR1 reads SGHTA; CDR2 reads FQGNSA.